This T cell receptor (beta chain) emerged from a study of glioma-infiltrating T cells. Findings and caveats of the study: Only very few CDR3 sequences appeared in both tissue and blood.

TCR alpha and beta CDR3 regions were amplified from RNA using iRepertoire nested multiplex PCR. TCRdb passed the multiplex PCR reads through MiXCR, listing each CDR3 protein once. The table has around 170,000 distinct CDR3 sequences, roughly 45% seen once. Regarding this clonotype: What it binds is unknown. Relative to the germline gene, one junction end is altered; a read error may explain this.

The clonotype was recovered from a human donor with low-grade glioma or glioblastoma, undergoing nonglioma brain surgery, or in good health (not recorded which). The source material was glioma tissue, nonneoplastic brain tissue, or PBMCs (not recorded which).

The CDR3 DNA reads as TGTGCCATCAGTGGGGGCAGGGTTGGGGGCACAGATACGCAGTATTTT. Protein sequence: CAISGGRVGGTDTQYF. The rearrangement joins TRBV6-2 or TRBV6-3 to TRBJ2-3, with a weak D call TRBD1 (6 bases). CDR3 length: 16 residues. Per the germline V gene, CDR1 is MNHEY and CDR2 is SVGEGT.